The clone carrying this T cell receptor beta chain has a single count. Antigen unknown. This sample is drawn from a study of shared clonotypes between healthy human individuals. Study results and caveats: Some clonotypes were shared by all four sorted-subset donors, while others were not shared. The non-shared ones had lower generation probabilities than the shared ones. Naive subsets generally exceeded memory subsets in estimated richness.

V was pared by 4 bases and J by 0 bases, with 4 bases of the junction left unmatched. Germline V lookup: CDR1 SGHDT, CDR2 YYEEEE. This CDR3 comprises 15 residues. TCRdb's table, derived via immunoSEQ multiplex PCR, lists solely in-frame clones and lacks some. This sample has over 850,000 clones; around three quarters occur once, and the top ten carry 0.5% to 0.6%. Sample: memory CD4+ T cells from PBMCs. Described subset: CD45RA-negative fraction. The rearrangement uses TRBV5-6 and TRBJ1-3; 7 bases are a match to TRBD1. This TCR was recovered from a young man in good health. Some clones in this sample may be carry-over from other donors' samples. CDR3: CASSPGTVSGNTIYF. CDR3 nucleotide sequence: TGTGCCAGCAGCCCCGGGACAGTCTCTGGAAACACCATATATTTT. The variable domain in full, completed from reference TRBV5-6 and TRBJ1-3, reads DAGVTQSPTHLIKTRGQQVTLRCSPKSGHDTVSWYQQALGQGPQFIFQYYEEEERQRGNFPDRFSGHQFPNYSSELNVNALLLGDSALYLCASSPGTVSGNTIYFGEGSWLTVV.